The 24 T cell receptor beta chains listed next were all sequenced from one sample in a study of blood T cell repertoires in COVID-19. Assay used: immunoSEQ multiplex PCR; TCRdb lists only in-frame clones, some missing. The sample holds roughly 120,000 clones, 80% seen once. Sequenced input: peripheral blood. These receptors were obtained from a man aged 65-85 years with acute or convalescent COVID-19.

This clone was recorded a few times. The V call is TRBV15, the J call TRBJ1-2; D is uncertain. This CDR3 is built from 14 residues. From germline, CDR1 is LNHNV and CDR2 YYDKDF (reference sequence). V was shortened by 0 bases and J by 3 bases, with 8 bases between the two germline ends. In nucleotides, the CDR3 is TGTGCCACCAGCAGAGATCGGGTTTACTATGGCTACACCTTC. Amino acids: CATSRDRVYYGYTF.

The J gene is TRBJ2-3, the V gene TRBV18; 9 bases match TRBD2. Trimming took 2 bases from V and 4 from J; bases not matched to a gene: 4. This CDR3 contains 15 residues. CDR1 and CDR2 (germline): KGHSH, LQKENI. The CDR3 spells CASSPGPSGADTQYF. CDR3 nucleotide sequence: TGTGCCAGCTCACCAGGGCCTAGCGGGGCAGATACGCAGTATTTT.

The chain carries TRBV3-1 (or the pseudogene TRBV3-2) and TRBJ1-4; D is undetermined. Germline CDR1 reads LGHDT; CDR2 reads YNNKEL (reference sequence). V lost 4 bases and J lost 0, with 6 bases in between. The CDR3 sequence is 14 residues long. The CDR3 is CASSPFATNEKLFF. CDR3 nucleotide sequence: TGTGCCAGCAGCCCGTTTGCAACTAATGAAAAACTGTTTTTT.

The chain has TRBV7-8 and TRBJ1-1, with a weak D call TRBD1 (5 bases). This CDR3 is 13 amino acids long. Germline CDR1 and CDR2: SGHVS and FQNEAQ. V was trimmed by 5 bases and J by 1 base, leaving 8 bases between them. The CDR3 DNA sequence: TGTGCCAGCAGCCAGACAGCGAACACTGAAGCTTTCTTT. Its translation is CASSQTANTEAFF.

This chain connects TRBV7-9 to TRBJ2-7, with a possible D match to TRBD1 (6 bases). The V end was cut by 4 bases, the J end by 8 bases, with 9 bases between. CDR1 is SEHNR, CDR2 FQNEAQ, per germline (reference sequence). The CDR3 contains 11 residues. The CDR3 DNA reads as TGTGCCAGCAGCTCCGGACAGAAGCAGTACTTC. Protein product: CASSSGQKQYF.

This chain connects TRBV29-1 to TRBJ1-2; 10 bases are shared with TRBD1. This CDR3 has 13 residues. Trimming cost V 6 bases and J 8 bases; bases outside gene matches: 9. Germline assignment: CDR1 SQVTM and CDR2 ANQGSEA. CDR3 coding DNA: TGCAGCGTCGAACCGACAGGGGGCTGGGGCTACACCTTC. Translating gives CSVEPTGGWGYTF.

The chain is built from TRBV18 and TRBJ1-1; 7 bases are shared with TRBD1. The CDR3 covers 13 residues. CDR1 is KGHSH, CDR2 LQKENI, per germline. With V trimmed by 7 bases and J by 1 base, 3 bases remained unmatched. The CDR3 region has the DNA TGTGCCAGCTTGGGACAGCAGAACACTGAAGCTTTCTTT. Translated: CASLGQQNTEAFF.

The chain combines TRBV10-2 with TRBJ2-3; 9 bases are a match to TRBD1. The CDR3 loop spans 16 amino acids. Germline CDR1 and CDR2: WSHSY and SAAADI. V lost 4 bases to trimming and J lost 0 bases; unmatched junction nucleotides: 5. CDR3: CASSVTGTGSTDTQYF. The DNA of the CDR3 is TGCGCCAGCAGTGTGACCGGGACAGGGAGCACAGATACGCAGTATTTT.

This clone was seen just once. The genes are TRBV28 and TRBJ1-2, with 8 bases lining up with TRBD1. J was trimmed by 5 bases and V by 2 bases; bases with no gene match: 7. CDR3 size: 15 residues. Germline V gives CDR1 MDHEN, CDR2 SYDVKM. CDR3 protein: CASSLGARQGYGYTF. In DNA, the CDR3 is TGTGCCAGCAGTTTAGGAGCCCGACAGGGGTATGGCTACACCTTC.

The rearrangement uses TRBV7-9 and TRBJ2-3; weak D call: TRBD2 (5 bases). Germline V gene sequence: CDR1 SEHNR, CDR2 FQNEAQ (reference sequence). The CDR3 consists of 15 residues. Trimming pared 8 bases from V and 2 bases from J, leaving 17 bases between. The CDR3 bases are TGTGCCAGCGGGGTAGGAAGCGGACCCACAGATACGCAGTATTTT. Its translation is CASGVGSGPTDTQYF. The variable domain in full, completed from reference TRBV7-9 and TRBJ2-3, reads DTGVSQNPRHKITKRGQNVTFRCDPISEHNRLYWYRQTLGQGPEFLTYFQNEAQLEKSRLLSDRFSAERPKGSFSTLEIQRTEQGDSAMYLCASGVGSGPTDTQYFGPGTRLTVL.

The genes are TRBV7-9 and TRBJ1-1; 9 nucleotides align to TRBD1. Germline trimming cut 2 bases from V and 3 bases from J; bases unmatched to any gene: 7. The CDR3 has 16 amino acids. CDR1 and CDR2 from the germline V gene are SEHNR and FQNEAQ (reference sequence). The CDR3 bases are TGTGCCAGCAGCTTACCCCTCCGGGACAGGGACACTGAAGCTTTCTTT. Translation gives CASSLPLRDRDTEAFF. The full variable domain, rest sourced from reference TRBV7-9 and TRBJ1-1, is DTGVSQNPRHKITKRGQNVTFRCDPISEHNRLYWYRQTLGQGPEFLTYFQNEAQLEKSRLLSDRFSAERPKGSFSTLEIQRTEQGDSAMYLCASSLPLRDRDTEAFFGQGTRLTVV.

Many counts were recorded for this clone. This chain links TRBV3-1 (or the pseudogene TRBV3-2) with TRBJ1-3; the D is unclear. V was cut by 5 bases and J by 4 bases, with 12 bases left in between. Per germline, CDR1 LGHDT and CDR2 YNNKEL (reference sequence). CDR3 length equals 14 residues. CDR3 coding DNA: TGTGCCAGCAGCATTATGGGCTCAGGAAACACCATATATTTT. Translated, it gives CASSIMGSGNTIYF.

As DNA, the CDR3 is TGCGCCAGCAGTCCCGGGACTGACTACGAGCAGTACTTC. Its translation is CASSPGTDYEQYF. V usage is TRBV10-1 and J usage is TRBJ2-7; a possible D gene is TRBD2 (6 bases). V shed 5 bases and J shed 3 bases, with 11 bases lying between them. This CDR3 region has 13 residues. The germline CDR1 and CDR2 sequences are WNHNN and SYGVQD (reference sequence).

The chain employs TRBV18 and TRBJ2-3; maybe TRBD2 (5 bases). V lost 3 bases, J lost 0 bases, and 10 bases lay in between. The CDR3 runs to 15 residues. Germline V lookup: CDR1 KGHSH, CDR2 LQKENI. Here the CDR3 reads CASSPNGLSTDTQYF. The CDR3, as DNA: TGTGCCAGCTCACCCAATGGACTCAGCACAGATACGCAGTATTTT.

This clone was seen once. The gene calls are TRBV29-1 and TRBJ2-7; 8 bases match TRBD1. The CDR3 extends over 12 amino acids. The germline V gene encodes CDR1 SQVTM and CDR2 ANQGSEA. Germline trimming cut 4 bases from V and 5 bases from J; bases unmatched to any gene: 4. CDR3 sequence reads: CSVADRGHEQYF. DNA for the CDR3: TGCAGCGTTGCCGACAGGGGCCACGAGCAGTACTTC.

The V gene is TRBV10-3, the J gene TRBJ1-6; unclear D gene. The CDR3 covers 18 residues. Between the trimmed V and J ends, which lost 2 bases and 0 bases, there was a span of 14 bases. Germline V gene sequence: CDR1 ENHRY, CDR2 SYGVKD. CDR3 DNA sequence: TGTGCCATCAGTGAGACGGAGACCCCCAGCTCCTATAATTCACCCCTCCACTTT. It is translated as CAISETETPSSYNSPLHF.

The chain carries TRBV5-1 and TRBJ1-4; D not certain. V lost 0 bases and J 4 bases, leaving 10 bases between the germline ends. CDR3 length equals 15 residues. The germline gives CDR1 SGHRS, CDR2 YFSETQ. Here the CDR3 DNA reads TGCGCCAGCAGCTTGGGGAGTTCTGGTAATGAAAAACTGTTTTTT. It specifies CASSLGSSGNEKLFF. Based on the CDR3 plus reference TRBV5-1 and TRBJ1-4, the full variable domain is KAGVTQTPRYLIKTRGQQVTLSCSPISGHRSVSWYQQTPGQGLQFLFEYFSETQRNKGNFPGRFSGRQFSNSRSEMNVSTLELGDSALYLCASSLGSSGNEKLFFGSGTQLSVL.

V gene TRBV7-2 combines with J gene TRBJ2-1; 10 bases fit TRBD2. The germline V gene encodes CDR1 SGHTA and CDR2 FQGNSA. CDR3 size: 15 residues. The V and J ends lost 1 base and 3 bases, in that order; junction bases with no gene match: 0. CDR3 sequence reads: CASSLVAGGYNEQFF. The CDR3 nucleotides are TGTGCCAGCAGCTTAGTAGCGGGGGGCTACAATGAGCAGTTCTTC.

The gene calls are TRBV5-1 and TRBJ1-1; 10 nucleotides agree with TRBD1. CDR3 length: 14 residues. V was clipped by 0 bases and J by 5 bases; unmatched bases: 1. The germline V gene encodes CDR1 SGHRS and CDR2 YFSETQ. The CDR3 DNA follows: TGCGCCAGCAGCTTGGCGGGACAGGGGACTGAAGCTTTCTTT. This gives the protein CASSLAGQGTEAFF.

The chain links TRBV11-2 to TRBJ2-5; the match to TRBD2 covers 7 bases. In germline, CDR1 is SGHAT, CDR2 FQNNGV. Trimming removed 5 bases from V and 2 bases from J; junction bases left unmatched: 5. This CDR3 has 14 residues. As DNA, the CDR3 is TGTGCCAGCAGCCAAGCGGGGCTACAAGAGACCCAGTACTTC. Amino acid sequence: CASSQAGLQETQYF.

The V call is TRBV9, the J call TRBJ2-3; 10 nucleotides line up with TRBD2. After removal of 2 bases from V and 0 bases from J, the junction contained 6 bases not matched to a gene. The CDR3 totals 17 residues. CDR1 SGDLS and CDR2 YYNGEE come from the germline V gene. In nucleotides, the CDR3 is TGTGCCAGCAGCGTGTTTAGCGGGGGGTCTAGCACAGATACGCAGTATTTT. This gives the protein CASSVFSGGSSTDTQYF.

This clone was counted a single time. In DNA form, the CDR3 reads TGTGCCAGCAGCCAAGATACGGGCACTGAAGCTTTCTTT. Its translation: CASSQDTGTEAFF. The V and J genes are TRBV4-2 and TRBJ1-1; D not resolved. This CDR3 has 13 residues. The germline V gene has CDR1 LGHNA and CDR2 YNFKEQ. V lost 0 bases, J lost 4 bases, and 6 bases lay in between.

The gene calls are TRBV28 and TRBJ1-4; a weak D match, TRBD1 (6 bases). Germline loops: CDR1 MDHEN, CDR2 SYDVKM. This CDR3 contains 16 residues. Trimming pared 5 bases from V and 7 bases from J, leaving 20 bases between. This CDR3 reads CASSLPGRGRFEKLFF. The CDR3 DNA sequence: TGTGCCAGCAGTCTCCCCGGGCGGGGGCGCTTTGAAAAACTGTTTTTT.

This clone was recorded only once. DNA of the CDR3: TGTGCCAGCAGTTTACAGGGGGCTTCTGGGGCCAACGTCCTGACTTTC. Translating it yields CASSLQGASGANVLTF. The V gene is TRBV27, the J gene TRBJ2-6; TRBD1 matches 8 bases. Germline V gene sequence: CDR1 MNHEY, CDR2 SMNVEV (reference sequence). The CDR3 totals 16 residues. J gave up 1 base and V 2 bases, and 1 base lay outside the gene matches.